The T cell receptor beta chain under discussion was sequenced for a study of CD8 T cells in ankylosing spondylitis. Findings and limits, study-wide: A subset of motif variants has previously been described in the synovial fluid and blood of reactive arthritis. Significant enrichment of disease-linked clones was reported in matched ankylosing spondylitis synovial fluid. The study identified a TCR beta motif of seven or eight highly homologous variants that appeared characteristic of ankylosing spondylitis blood.

TCRdb processed the 5' RACE reads anew with MiXCR; each CDR3 protein has one entry. The data show roughly 100,000 distinct CDR3 sequences, with about 8.5% seen just once and approximately 9.9% held by the top ten. V shed 2 bases and J shed 8 bases, with 14 bases lying between them. Germline V gene data show CDR1 as SGHNT and CDR2 as YYREEE (reference sequence). This CDR3 comprises 14 residues. This clonotype was observed at least ten times. Antigen unknown. Sample: blood, either unsorted or a sorted T cell fraction (not recorded which). This sequence originates from a male donor with ankylosing spondylitis or in good health (not recorded which). The rearrangement uses TRBV5-4 and TRBJ2-1, with D tentatively TRBD1 or TRBD2 (6 bases each). The CDR3 region is CASSFVGGLDEQFF. Here the CDR3 DNA reads TGTGCCAGCAGCTTTGTAGGGGGGCTCGATGAGCAGTTCTTC.